These 20 T cell receptor beta chains came from one sample sequenced in a study of T cells in Graves' hyperthyroidism and ophthalmopathy. RNA transcripts gave rise to amplified TCR beta CDR3 regions. When the TCR CDR3 underwent first-round RT-PCR, the HTBI primer set was used. Via MiXCR, TCRdb re-called the multiplex PCR reads, giving one row per CDR3 protein. The table has about 290,000 distinct CDR3 sequences, approximately 14% seen once. Sequences were obtained from blood. All receptors come from a woman aged 50 to 60 with Graves' hyperthyroidism that later progressed to Graves' ophthalmopathy.

About this clonotype: Just one base apart from a much larger clone, this may be a read error. The V gene is TRBV28, the J gene TRBJ1-1; D call uncertain. The CDR3 covers 13 residues. Germline V lookup: CDR1 MDHEN, CDR2 SYDVKM. CDR3 bases: TGTGCCGGCAGTAACAGCATGAACACTGAAGCTTTCTTT. Amino acid sequence: CAGSNSMNTEAFF.

This clonotype was detected ten times or more. A read error may explain this, as a much larger clone is one base away. The chain links TRBV2 to TRBJ1-2; D not resolved. The CDR3 totals 13 residues. Germline CDR1 reads SNHLY; CDR2 reads FYNNEI. The V gene lost 1 base and the J gene lost 4 bases, with 7 bases spanning the gap. CDR3: CASSEEESYGYTF. The CDR3 nucleotides read TGTGCCAGCAGTGAAGAGGAATCCTATGGCTACACCTTC. Variable domain in full (rest from reference TRBV2 and TRBJ1-2): EPEVTQTPSHQVTQMGQEVILRCVPISNHLYFYWYRQILGQKVEFLVSFYNNEISEKSEIFDDQFSVERPDGSNFTLKIRSTKLEDSAMYFCASSEEESYGYTFGSGTRLTVV.

This clonotype was seen a handful of times. V gene TRBV6-1 combines with J gene TRBJ1-3; D is unresolved. V was clipped by 7 bases and J by 0 bases, with 13 bases between them. The CDR3 runs 15 residues. CDR1 is MNHNS and CDR2 is SASEGT in the germline V gene. CDR3 sequence: CASIPLDSSGNTIYF. CDR3 nucleotides: TGTGCCAGCATCCCACTGGATAGCTCTGGAAACACCATATATTTT.

This clonotype was seen many times. The chain combines TRBV20-1 with TRBJ2-1, with D perhaps assigned TRBD1 or TRBD2 (5 bases each). The ends were cut back, 5 bases at V and 9 bases at J, with 11 bases in the middle. Germline values: CDR1 DFQATT, CDR2 SNEGSKA (reference sequence). The CDR3 is 11 residues long. The CDR3 loop reads CSAAQGPEQFF. The CDR3 region has the DNA TGCAGTGCTGCTCAGGGACCTGAGCAGTTCTTC.

This clonotype was detected many times. This chain joins TRBV6-1 and TRBJ1-2; 7 bases are shared with TRBD1. The ends lost 7 bases at V and 2 bases at J; junction bases unmatched: 10. CDR3 length equals 15 residues. Germline V gene lookup returns CDR1 MNHNS and CDR2 SASEGT. CDR3 sequence reads: CASKLRQGPNYGYTF. For the CDR3, the DNA is TGTGCCAGCAAACTAAGACAGGGCCCGAACTATGGCTACACCTTC.

This clonotype was seen many times. V is TRBV2 and J is TRBJ2-5; tentative D call: TRBD2 (5 bases). Trimming pared 2 bases from V and 5 bases from J, leaving 15 bases between. The CDR3 is 15 amino acids. Per germline, CDR1 SNHLY and CDR2 FYNNEI. The CDR3 nucleotides are TGTGCCAGCAGTGAATCCTCCCGACTATGGGAGACCCAGTACTTC. Its protein is CASSESSRLWETQYF.

The chain is built from TRBV19 and TRBJ1-5, with 7 bases that match TRBD1. The J segment lost 2 bases and the V segment lost 6 bases, leaving 7 bases of the junction unmatched. Germline-derived CDR1 and CDR2 are LNHDA and SQIVND (reference sequence). The CDR3 covers 15 residues. The CDR3 protein is CASRDRERGNQPQHF. The DNA of the CDR3 is TGTGCCAGTAGAGACAGGGAGAGGGGCAATCAGCCCCAGCATTTT.

This clonotype was seen at least ten times. The chain combines TRBV24-1 with TRBJ2-5; D may correspond to TRBD1 or TRBD2 (5 bases each). Germline V lookup: CDR1 KGHDR, CDR2 SFDVKD. V shed 9 bases and J shed 7 bases, with 17 bases lying between them. The CDR3 loop spans 13 amino acids. The CDR3 protein is CATGDGSGRTQYF. In DNA form, the CDR3 reads TGTGCCACCGGGGACGGCAGTGGAAGGACCCAGTACTTC.

This clonotype was observed many times. The V gene is TRBV27, the J gene TRBJ1-2; 9 nucleotides line up with TRBD1. Germline trimming cut 0 bases from V and 0 bases from J; bases unmatched to any gene: 5. CDR1 and CDR2 (germline): MNHEY, SMNVEV (reference sequence). The CDR3 contains 17 residues. The CDR3 DNA reads as TGTGCCAGCAGTTTATCGGGACAGGGTTTCCCTAACTATGGCTACACCTTC. Encoded protein: CASSLSGQGFPNYGYTF.

The chain is built from TRBV5-1 and TRBJ1-1, with TRBD1 matching over 11 bases. This CDR3 has 15 amino acids. Germline CDR1 reads SGHRS; CDR2 reads YFSETQ. J was trimmed by 4 bases and V by 2 bases; bases with no gene match: 4. The CDR3 bases are TGCGCCAGCAGCTTTAGGGGGACAGGGGGCACTGAAGCTTTCTTT. This translates into CASSFRGTGGTEAFF.

This clonotype was counted at least ten times. The genes are TRBV7-9 and TRBJ1-2; possible D gene TRBD1, 5 bases. Germline CDR1 reads SEHNR; CDR2 reads FQNEAQ (reference sequence). The CDR3 spans 15 residues. Trimming cost V 6 bases and J 7 bases, with 21 bases left between them. CDR3 protein: CASSWLGRQPSGYTF. As DNA, the CDR3 is TGTGCCAGCAGTTGGCTGGGACGTCAGCCGAGTGGCTACACCTTC.

CDR3 sequence (DNA): TGTGCCAGCAGCTCTCAGACAGGGATGGGCTACGAGCAGTACTTC. It translates to CASSSQTGMGYEQYF. V usage is TRBV7-2 and J usage is TRBJ2-7; 7 nucleotides line up with TRBD1. Germline CDR1 is SGHTA and CDR2 is FQGNSA. V was clipped by 4 bases and J by 3 bases; unmatched bases: 9. The CDR3 runs to 15 residues.

This clonotype was recorded a few times. The chain joins TRBV14 to TRBJ2-7, with 7 bases lining up with TRBD2. Germline lookup yields CDR1 SGHDN and CDR2 FVKESK. The CDR3 is 15 residues long. With V trimmed by 7 bases and J by 7 bases, 16 bases remained unmatched. CDR3 DNA: TGTGCCAGCACCCCCGGCTCTAGCGGTTTGTATGAGCAGTACTTC. Its protein is CASTPGSSGLYEQYF.

This clonotype was detected many times. The V gene is TRBV6-1, the J gene TRBJ1-2, with a tentative D call TRBD1 (6 bases). Germline V gene data show CDR1 as MNHNS and CDR2 as SASEGT. The CDR3 totals 14 residues. V gave up 4 bases and J gave up 4 bases, with 13 bases separating them. The CDR3 protein is CASSGGGDFYGYTF. The CDR3 nucleotides read TGTGCCAGCAGTGGAGGGGGAGACTTCTATGGCTACACCTTC.

In its sample, this clonotype was seen many times. This rearrangement joins TRBV20-1 to TRBJ2-1, with 10 bases that match TRBD2. The length of the CDR3 is 14 residues. Germline V CDR1 and CDR2: DFQATT, SNEGSKA (reference sequence). The trim removed 1 base at V and 10 bases at J, leaving 7 bases unmatched. CDR3 DNA: TGCAGTGCTAGAGCTAGCGGGAGAGGCAACGAGCAGTTCTTC. It codes for CSARASGRGNEQFF.

There are many counts of this clonotype. The chain joins TRBV6-1 to TRBJ2-7; 11 positions agree with TRBD2. CDR1 and CDR2 (germline): MNHNS, SASEGT. V was pared by 5 bases and J by 1 base, with 4 bases of the junction left unmatched. The CDR3 contains 15 residues. The CDR3 reads CASSTTSGRSYEQYF. The CDR3 bases are TGTGCCAGCAGTACTACTAGCGGGAGATCCTACGAGCAGTACTTC.

The table lists this clonotype with many counts. The J gene is TRBJ2-7, the V gene TRBV2; TRBD2 is a possible D gene (6 bases). The CDR3 runs 12 residues. Trimming removed 7 bases from V and 1 base from J, with 8 bases in between. CDR1 SNHLY and CDR2 FYNNEI come from the germline V gene. DNA for the CDR3: TGTGCCAGCAAGGAGGGTTCCTACGAGCAGTACTTC. This encodes CASKEGSYEQYF.

The chain couples TRBV3-1 to TRBJ1-2; TRBD1 is a possible D gene (5 bases). The length of the CDR3 is 14 residues. In germline, CDR1 is LGHDT, CDR2 YNNKEL (reference sequence). Deletions cut 1 base from V and 8 bases from J, with 14 bases between. The CDR3 DNA reads as TGTGCCAGCAGCCAAGGGGAGGGACCCGTCGGCTACACCTTC. It is translated as CASSQGEGPVGYTF.

V is TRBV9 and J is TRBJ2-5, with 8 nucleotides matching TRBD2. V was clipped by 4 bases and J by 0 bases; unmatched bases: 8. The CDR3 runs to 16 residues. Looked up from germline, CDR1 is SGDLS and CDR2 is YYNGEE. The CDR3 DNA sequence: TGTGCCAGCAGCCCCCAGACTAGCGCCTACCAAGAGACCCAGTACTTC. Translation: CASSPQTSAYQETQYF.

The sample holds many counts of this clonotype. The chain carries TRBV12-3 or TRBV12-4 and TRBJ2-7; weak D call: TRBD2 (7 bases). Trimming pared 3 bases from V and 0 bases from J, leaving 18 bases between. This CDR3 is built from 17 residues. The CDR3 spells CASSFSGGAGLSYEQYF. The CDR3 nucleotides read TGTGCCAGCAGTTTTAGTGGGGGGGCGGGACTCTCCTACGAGCAGTACTTC.